This T cell receptor (beta chain) was recorded in a study of cytomegalovirus exposure and HLA in healthy donors. Findings and limits, study-wide: It was confirmed in vitro that a few of the CMV-associated chains were specific for CMV antigens. A list of around 160 TCR beta chains associated with cytomegalovirus was given.

Worth noting for this clone: The antigen is unknown.

Using immunoSEQ multiplex PCR, the repertoire was profiled, and TCRdb retains in-frame clones only, with some absent. The sample consists of fewer than 200,000 clones, about 86% of them appearing once. V was cut by 3 bases and J by 3 bases, with 5 bases left in between. The CDR3 length is 13 residues. The germline gives CDR1 SGHTA, CDR2 FQGTGA. This chain links TRBV7-3 with TRBJ1-4; D call uncertain. The TCR originated in a woman aged 18-35 years in good health and CMV-seropositive. Sequenced: PBMCs. The chain's CDR3 is CASSLSANEKLFF. The CDR3 DNA reads TGTGCCAGCAGCTTGTCAGCTAATGAAAAACTGTTTTTT.